This note documents a single T cell receptor (beta chain) sequence. Its antigen is not identified. The CDR3 length is 15 residues. Germline lookup yields CDR1 PRHDT and CDR2 FYEKMQ (reference sequence). V lost 3 bases and J 5 bases, leaving 15 bases between the germline ends. The data stem from a study of shared clonotypes between healthy human individuals. Findings and caveats of the study: A generally larger estimated richness was seen in naive subsets than in memory subsets. For naive CD4 cells, roughly 5% of clonotypes were shared across a handful of donors.

Naive CD8 cells comprised CD45RO-negative, CCR7-positively selected cells, excluding terminally differentiated effector memory CD45RA+ cells. The data were produced by immunoSEQ multiplex PCR, yet TCRdb's version contains in-frame clones alone and is incomplete. Among about 2.2 million clones, about 92% were seen once, and the ten largest hold about 1.5%. The material sequenced was naive CD8+ T cells from PBMCs. The receptor comes from a man between 18 and 35 years old in good health. Some clones in this sample may be carry-over from other donors' samples. The rearrangement links TRBV13 to TRBJ2-3, with D perhaps TRBD1 or TRBD2 (5 bases each). The CDR3 DNA reads TGTGCCAGCAGCTTCGGGGCAGGGCGGATAGATACGCAGTATTTT. This translates into CASSFGAGRIDTQYF.